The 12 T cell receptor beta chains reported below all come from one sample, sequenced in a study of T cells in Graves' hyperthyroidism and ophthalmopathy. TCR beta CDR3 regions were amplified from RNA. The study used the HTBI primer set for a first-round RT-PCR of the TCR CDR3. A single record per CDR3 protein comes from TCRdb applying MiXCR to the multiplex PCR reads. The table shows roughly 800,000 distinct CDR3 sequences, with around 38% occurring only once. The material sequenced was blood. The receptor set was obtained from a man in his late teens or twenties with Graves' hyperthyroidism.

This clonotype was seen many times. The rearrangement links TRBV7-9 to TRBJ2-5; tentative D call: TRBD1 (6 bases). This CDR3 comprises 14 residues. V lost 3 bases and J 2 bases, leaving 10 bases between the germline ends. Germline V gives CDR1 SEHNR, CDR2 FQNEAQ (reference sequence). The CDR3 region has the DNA TGTGCCAGCAGCTTCGGACAGCCGCAAGAGACCCAGTACTTC. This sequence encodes CASSFGQPQETQYF.

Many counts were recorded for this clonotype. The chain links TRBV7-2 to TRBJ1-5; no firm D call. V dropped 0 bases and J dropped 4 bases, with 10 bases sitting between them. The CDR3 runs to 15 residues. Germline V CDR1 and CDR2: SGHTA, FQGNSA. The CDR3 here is CASSLAFRANQPQHF. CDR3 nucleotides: TGTGCCAGCAGCTTAGCCTTTAGGGCAAATCAGCCCCAGCATTTT. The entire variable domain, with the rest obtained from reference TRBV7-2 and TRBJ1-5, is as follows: GAGVSQSPSNKVTEKGKDVELRCDPISGHTALYWYRQSLGQGLEFLIYFQGNSAPDKSGLPSDRFSAERTGGSVSTLTIQRTQQEDSAVYLCASSLAFRANQPQHFGDGTRLSIL.

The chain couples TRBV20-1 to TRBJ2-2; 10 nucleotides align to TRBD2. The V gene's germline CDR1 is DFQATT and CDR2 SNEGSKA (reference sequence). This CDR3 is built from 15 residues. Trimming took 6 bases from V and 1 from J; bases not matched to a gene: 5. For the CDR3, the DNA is TGCAGTGCGGAAACTAGCGGGGAGAACACCGGGGAGCTGTTTTTT. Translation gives CSAETSGENTGELFF.

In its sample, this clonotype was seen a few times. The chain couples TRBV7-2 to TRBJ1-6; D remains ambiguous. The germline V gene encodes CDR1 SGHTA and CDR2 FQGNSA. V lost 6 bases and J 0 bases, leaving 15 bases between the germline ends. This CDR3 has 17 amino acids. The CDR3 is CASSFRRGPSYNSPLHF. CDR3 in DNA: TGTGCCAGCAGTTTCCGGAGAGGGCCCTCCTATAATTCACCCCTCCACTTT.

The CDR3 spells CATSTGTGNTIYF. The CDR3 DNA reads TGTGCCACCTCGACAGGGACTGGAAACACCATATATTTT. This chain joins TRBV15 and TRBJ1-3, with 7 bases that match TRBD1. Germline CDR1 reads LNHNV; CDR2 reads YYDKDF (reference sequence). The junction had 3 bases not matched to a gene; V was cut back by 8 bases and J by 2 bases. The CDR3 length is 13 residues.

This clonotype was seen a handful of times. CDR3 region: CASSLGPGAGEKLFF. DNA of the CDR3: TGTGCCAGCAGCTTAGGGCCGGGTGCGGGTGAAAAACTGTTTTTT. The chain couples TRBV7-9 to TRBJ1-4; D not resolved. Germline V CDR1 and CDR2: SEHNR, FQNEAQ (reference sequence). Deletions cut 1 base from V and 7 bases from J, with 13 bases between. This CDR3 has 15 amino acids.

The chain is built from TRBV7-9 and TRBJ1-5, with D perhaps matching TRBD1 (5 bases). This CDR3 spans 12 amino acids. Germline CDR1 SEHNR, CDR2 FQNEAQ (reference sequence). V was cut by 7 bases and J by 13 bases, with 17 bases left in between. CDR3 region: CASTLGDRKQHF. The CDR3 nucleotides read TGTGCCAGCACTTTGGGGGACCGCAAACAGCATTTT.

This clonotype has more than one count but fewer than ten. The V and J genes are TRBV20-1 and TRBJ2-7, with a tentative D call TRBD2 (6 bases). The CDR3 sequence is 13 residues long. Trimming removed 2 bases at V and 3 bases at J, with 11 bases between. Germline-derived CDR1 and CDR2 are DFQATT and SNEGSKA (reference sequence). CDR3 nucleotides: TGCAGTGCTAGACCCGGAGGGAACTACGAGCAGTACTTC. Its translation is CSARPGGNYEQYF.

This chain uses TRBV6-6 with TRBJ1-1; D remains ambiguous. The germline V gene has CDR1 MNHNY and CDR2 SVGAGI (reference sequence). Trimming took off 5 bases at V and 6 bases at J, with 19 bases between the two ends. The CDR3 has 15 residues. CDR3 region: CASSPFRVGWPEAFF. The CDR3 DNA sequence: TGTGCCAGCAGTCCCTTCCGGGTGGGTTGGCCTGAAGCTTTCTTT.

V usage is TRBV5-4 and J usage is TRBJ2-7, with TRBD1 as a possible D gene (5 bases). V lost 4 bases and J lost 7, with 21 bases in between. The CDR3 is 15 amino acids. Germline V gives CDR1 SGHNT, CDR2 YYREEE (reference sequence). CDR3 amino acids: CASSIAAQVPREQYF. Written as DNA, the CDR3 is TGTGCCAGCAGCATTGCGGCACAGGTCCCTAGGGAGCAGTACTTC. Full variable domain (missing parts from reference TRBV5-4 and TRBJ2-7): ETGVTQSPTHLIKTRGQQVTLRCSSQSGHNTVSWYQQALGQGPQFIFQYYREEENGRGNFPPRFSGLQFPNYSSELNVNALELDDSALYLCASSIAAQVPREQYFGPGTRLTVT.

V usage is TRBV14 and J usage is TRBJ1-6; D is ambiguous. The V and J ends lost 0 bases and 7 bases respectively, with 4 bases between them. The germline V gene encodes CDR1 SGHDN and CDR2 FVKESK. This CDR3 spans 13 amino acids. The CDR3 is CASSQDINSPLHF. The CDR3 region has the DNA TGTGCCAGCAGCCAAGATATAAATTCACCCCTCCACTTT.

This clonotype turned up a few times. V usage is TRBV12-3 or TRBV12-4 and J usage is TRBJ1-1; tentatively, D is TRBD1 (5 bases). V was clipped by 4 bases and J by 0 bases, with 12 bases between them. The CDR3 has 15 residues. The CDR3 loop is CASSSGGGVNTEAFF. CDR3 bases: TGTGCCAGCAGTTCCGGTGGAGGGGTGAACACTGAAGCTTTCTTT.